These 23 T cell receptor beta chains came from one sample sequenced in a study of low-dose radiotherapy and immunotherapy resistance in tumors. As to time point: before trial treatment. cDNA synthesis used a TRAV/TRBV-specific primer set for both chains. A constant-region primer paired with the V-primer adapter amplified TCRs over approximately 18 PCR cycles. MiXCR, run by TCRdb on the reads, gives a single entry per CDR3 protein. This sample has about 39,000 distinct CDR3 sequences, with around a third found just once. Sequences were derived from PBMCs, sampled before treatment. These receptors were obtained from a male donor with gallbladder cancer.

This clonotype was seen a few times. CDR3 amino acids: CASSATSGANEQFF. The CDR3, as DNA: TGTGCCAGCAGCGCGACTAGCGGGGCCAATGAGCAGTTCTTC. The chain uses TRBV9 and TRBJ2-1; 11 positions agree with TRBD2. The germline V gene has CDR1 SGDLS and CDR2 YYNGEE. Germline trimming cut 3 bases from V and 6 bases from J; bases unmatched to any gene: 2. The CDR3 has 14 residues.

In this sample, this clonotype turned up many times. The CDR3 nucleotides are TGTGCCAGCAGTCTAGGCTTCTCCTACGAGCAGTACTTC. This gives the protein CASSLGFSYEQYF. V gene TRBV27 combines with J gene TRBJ2-7; D ambiguous. Germline V gene lookup returns CDR1 MNHEY and CDR2 SMNVEV (reference sequence). V was clipped by 5 bases and J by 0 bases, with 8 bases between them. The CDR3 is 13 amino acids.

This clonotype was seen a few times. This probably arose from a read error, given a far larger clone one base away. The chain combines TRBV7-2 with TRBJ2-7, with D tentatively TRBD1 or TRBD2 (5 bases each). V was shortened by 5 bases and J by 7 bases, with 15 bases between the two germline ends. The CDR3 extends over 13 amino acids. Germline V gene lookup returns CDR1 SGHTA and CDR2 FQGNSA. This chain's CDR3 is CASSTGVHREQYF. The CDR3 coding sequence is TGTGCCAGCAGCACCGGGGTTCACAGGGAGCAGTACTTC.

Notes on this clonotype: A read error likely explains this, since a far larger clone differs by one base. The CDR3 DNA reads as TGTGCCAGCAGTTCGGCGGCGGGCGGCCCCTACAATGAGCAGTTCTTC. It is translated as CASSSAAGGPYNEQFF. The chain is built from TRBV6-5 and TRBJ2-1, with D perhaps matching TRBD2 (5 bases). V was shortened by 4 bases and J by 2 bases, with 15 bases between the two germline ends. The germline V gene has CDR1 MNHEY and CDR2 SVGAGI. The CDR3 is made up of 16 amino acids.

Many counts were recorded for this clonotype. CDR3 sequence reads: CSALGLAGYYNEQFF. CDR3 nucleotides: TGCAGTGCTCTTGGACTAGCGGGATACTACAATGAGCAGTTCTTC. This rearrangement joins TRBV20-1 to TRBJ2-1, with TRBD2 identical over 12 bases. CDR1 and CDR2 (germline): DFQATT, SNEGSKA (reference sequence). J lost 3 bases, V lost 5 bases, and 5 bases had no gene match. This CDR3 region has 15 residues.

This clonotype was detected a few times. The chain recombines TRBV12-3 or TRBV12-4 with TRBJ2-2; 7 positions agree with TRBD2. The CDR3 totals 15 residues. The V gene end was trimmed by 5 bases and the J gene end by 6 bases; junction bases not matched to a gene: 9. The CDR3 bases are TGTGCCAGCAGTGCCCAGGGAGGGGTCGCCGGGGAGCTGTTTTTT. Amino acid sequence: CASSAQGGVAGELFF.

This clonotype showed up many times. In nucleotides, the CDR3 is TGTGCCAGCAGCTTAGGGGCCCGACGCGCTATGGACGGGAGATCCTACAATGAGCAGTTCTTC. Amino acid sequence: CASSLGARRAMDGRSYNEQFF. The chain joins TRBV11-2 to TRBJ2-1; TRBD2 is a possible D gene (6 bases). Germline CDR1 SGHAT, CDR2 FQNNGV. V lost 1 base to trimming and J lost 1 base, with 26 bases between them. CDR3 length: 21 amino acids. Full variable domain (outside the CDR3, taken from reference TRBV11-2 and TRBJ2-1): EAGVAQSPRYKIIEKRQSVAFWCNPISGHATLYWYQQILGQGPKLLIQFQNNGVVDDSQLPKDRFSAERLKGVDSTLKIQPAKLEDSAVYLCASSLGARRAMDGRSYNEQFFGPGTRLTVL.

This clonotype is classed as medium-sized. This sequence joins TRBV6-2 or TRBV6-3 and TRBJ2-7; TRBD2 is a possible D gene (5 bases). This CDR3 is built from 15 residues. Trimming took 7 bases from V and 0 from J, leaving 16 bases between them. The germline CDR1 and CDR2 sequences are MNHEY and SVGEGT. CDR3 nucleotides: TGTGCCAGCATTGCGGGTGCCGGACCCTCCTACGAGCAGTACTTC. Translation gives CASIAGAGPSYEQYF.

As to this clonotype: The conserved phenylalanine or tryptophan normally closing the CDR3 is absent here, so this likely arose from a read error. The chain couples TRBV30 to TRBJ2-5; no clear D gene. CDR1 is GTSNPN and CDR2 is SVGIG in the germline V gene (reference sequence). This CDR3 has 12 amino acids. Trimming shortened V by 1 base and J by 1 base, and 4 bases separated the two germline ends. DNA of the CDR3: TGTGCCTGGAGTGGCATCCAAGAGACCCAGTACTAC. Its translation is CAWSGIQETQYY.

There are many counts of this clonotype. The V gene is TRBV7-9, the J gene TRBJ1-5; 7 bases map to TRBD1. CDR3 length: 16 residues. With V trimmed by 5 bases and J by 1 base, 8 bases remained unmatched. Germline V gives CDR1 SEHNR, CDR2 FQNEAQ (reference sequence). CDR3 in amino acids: CASSPGGRTSNQPQHF. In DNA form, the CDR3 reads TGTGCCAGCAGCCCAGGGGGGCGGACCAGCAATCAGCCCCAGCATTTT.

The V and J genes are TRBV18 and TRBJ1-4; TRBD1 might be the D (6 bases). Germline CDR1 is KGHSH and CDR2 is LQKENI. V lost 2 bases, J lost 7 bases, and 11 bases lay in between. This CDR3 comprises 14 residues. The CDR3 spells CASSPTGLPEKLFF. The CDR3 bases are TGTGCCAGCTCACCAACAGGGTTGCCTGAAAAACTGTTTTTT.

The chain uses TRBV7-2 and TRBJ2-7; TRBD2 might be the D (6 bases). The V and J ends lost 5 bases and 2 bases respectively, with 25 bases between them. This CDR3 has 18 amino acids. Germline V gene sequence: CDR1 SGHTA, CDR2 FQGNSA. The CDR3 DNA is TGTGCCAGCAGCCCCCCGTCAGGAGGGTTCATCAGACCCTACGAGCAGTACTTC. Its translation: CASSPPSGGFIRPYEQYF.

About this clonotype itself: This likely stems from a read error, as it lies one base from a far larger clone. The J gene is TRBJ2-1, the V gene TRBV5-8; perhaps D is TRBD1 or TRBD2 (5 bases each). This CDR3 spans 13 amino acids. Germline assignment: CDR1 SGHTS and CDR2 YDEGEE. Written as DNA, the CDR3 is TGTGTCAGCAGCTTTGGGGGAACGACAGAGCAGTTCTTC. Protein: CVSSFGGTTEQFF.

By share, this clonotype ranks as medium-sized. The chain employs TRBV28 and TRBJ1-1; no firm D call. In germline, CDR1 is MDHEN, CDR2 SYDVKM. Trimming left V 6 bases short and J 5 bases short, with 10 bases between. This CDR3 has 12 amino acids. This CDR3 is CASSPRGTEAFF. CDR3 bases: TGTGCCAGCAGCCCGCGGGGAACTGAAGCTTTCTTT.

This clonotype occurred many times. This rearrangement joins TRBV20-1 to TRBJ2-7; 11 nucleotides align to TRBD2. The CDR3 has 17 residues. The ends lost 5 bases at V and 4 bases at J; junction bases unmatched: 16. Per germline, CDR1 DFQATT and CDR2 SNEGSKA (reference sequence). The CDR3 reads CSAALAGGSGGGYEQYF. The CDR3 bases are TGCAGTGCTGCTCTAGCGGGAGGCAGCGGTGGGGGTTACGAGCAGTACTTC.

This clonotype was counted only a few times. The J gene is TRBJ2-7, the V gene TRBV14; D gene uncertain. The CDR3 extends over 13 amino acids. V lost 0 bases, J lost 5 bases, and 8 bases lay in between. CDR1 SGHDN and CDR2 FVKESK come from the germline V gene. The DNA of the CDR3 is TGTGCCAGCAGCCAAGATATTAGGAACGAGCAGTACTTC. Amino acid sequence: CASSQDIRNEQYF.

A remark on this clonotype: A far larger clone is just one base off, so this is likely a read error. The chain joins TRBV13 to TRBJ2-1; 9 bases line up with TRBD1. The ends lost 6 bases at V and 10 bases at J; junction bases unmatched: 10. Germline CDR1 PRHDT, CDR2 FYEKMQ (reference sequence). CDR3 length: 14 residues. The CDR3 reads CASRLTGGLDEQFF. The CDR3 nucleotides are TGTGCCAGCAGGCTGACAGGGGGTCTGGACGAGCAGTTCTTC.

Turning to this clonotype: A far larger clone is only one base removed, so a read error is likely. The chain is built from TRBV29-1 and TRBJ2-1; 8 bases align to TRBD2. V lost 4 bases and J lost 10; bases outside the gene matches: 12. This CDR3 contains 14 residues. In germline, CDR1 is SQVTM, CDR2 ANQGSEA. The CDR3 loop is CSVGGGLLGYEQFF. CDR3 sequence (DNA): TGCAGCGTTGGCGGGGGGCTATTGGGGTACGAGCAGTTCTTC.

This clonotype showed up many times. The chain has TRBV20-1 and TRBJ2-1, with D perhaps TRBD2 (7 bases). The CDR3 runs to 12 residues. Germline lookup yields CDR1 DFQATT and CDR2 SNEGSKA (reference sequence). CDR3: CRKGGGIYEQFF. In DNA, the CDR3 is TGCAGAAAGGGGGGGGGGATTTATGAGCAGTTCTTC.

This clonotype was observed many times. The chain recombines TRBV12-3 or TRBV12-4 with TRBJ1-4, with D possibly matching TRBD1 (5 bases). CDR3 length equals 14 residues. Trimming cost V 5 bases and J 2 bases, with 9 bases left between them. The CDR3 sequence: CASSPGLTNEKLFF. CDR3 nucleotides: TGTGCCAGCAGTCCGGGACTGACTAATGAAAAACTGTTTTTT.

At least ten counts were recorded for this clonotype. CDR3 bases: TGTGCCAGCATATCTCCGGGACAGCGGAATGGCTACACCTTC. Residues: CASISPGQRNGYTF. The genes are TRBV19 and TRBJ1-2; 7 nucleotides agree with TRBD1. With 9 bases clipped from V and 6 bases from J, the junction kept 13 bases outside the gene matches. This CDR3 has 14 residues. Germline V lookup: CDR1 LNHDA, CDR2 SQIVND (reference sequence). Full variable domain (remainder filled in from reference TRBV19 and TRBJ1-2): DGGITQSPKYLFRKEGQNVTLSCEQNLNHDAMYWYRQDPGQGLRLIYYSQIVNDFQKGDIAEGYSVSREKKESFPLTVTSAQKNPTAFYLCASISPGQRNGYTFGSGTRLTVV.

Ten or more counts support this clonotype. The CDR3 DNA is TGTGCCAGCAGTTACGGCATTTCCTACGAGCAGTACTTC. This translates into CASSYGISYEQYF. The rearrangement joins TRBV6-2 or TRBV6-3 to TRBJ2-7; D ambiguous. The CDR3 loop spans 13 amino acids. Trimming took 2 bases from V and 1 from J, leaving 6 bases between them. Per the germline V gene, CDR1 is MNHEY and CDR2 is SVGEGT.

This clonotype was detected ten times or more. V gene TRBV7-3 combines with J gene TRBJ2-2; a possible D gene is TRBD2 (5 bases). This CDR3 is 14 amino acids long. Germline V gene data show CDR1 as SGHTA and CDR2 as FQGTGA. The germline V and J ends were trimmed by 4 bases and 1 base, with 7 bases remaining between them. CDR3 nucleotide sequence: TGTGCCAGCAGCTCTGGACTGAACACCGGGGAGCTGTTTTTT. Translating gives CASSSGLNTGELFF.